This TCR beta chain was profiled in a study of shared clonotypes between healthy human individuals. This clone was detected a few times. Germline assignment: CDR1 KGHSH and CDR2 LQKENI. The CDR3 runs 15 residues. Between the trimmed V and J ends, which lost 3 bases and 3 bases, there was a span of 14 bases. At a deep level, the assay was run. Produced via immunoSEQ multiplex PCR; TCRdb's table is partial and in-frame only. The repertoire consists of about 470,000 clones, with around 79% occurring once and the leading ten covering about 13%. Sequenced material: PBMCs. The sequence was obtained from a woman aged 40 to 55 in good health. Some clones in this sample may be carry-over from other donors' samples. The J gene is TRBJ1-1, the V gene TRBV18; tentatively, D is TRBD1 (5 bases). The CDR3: CASSPSGGGDTEAFF. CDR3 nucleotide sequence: TGTGCCAGCTCACCCTCCGGGGGAGGTGACACTGAAGCTTTCTTT.